This T cell receptor beta chain was captured by sequencing in a study of T cell responses to AZD1222 COVID-19 vaccine. The repertoire was sequenced with immunoSEQ multiplex PCR; TCRdb's copy has only in-frame clones and lacks some. Of some 200,000 clones listed, around 94% were seen once; the top ten hold around 1.7%. J gave up 6 bases and V 3 bases, and 5 bases lay outside the gene matches. Germline-derived CDR1 and CDR2 are MNHEY and SMNVEV (reference sequence). This CDR3 region has 13 residues. The TCR was taken from an adult who received the MenACWY meningococcal vaccine as a control. J is TRBJ2-7 and V is TRBV27; TRBD1 agrees at 7 bases. Material: peripheral blood, obtained 28 days after the second dose of the MenACWY control vaccine. CDR3 DNA sequence: TGTGCCAGCAGTTTCCGAGCAGGGGGCGAGCAGTACTTC. Protein product: CASSFRAGGEQYF.